This TCR beta chain was recorded in a study of T cell responses to AZD1222 COVID-19 vaccine. Study-wide results and caveats: Baseline antibody screening turned up just 6 or 7 seropositive AZD1222 recipients. Reports say nearly half of spike-specific TCRs go after unmutated variant regions.

Comments on this clone: The antigen is not known.

Clones were sequenced by immunoSEQ multiplex PCR, and TCRdb holds only the in-frame ones, with some missing. This table has around 94,000 clones, around 87% appearing once. Trimming cost V 2 bases and J 6 bases, with 8 bases left between them. This CDR3 has 13 residues. CDR1 is MNHEY, CDR2 SMNVEV, per germline (reference sequence). The rearrangement uses TRBV27 and TRBJ2-1, with D perhaps matching TRBD1 or TRBD2 (6 bases each). The source is an adult in good health. Sequenced material: peripheral blood, taken on day 0 of AZD1222 vaccination. CDR3 protein: CASSLKGGNEQFF. CDR3 in DNA: TGTGCCAGCAGTTTAAAGGGGGGCAATGAGCAGTTCTTC.